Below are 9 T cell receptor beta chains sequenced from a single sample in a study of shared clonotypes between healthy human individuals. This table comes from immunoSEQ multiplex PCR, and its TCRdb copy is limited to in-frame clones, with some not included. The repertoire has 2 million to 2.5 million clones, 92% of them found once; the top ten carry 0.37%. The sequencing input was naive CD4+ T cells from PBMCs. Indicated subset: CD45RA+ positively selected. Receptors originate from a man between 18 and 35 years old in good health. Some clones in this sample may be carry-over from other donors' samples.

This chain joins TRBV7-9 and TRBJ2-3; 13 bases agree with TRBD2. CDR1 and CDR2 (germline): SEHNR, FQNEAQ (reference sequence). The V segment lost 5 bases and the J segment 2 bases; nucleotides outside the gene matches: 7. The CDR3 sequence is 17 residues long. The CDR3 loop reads CASSLGLAGVSTDTQYF. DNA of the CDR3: TGTGCCAGCAGCCTCGGACTAGCGGGAGTTTCCACAGATACGCAGTATTTT.

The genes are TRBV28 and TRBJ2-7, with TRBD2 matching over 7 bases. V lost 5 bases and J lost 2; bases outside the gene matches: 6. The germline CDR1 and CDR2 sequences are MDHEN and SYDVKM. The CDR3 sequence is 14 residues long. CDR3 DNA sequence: TGTGCCAGCAGTCTAAGTGGACTAGCCTACGAGCAGTACTTC. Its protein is CASSLSGLAYEQYF. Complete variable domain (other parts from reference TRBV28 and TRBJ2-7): DVKVTQSSRYLVKRTGEKVFLECVQDMDHENMFWYRQDPGLGLRLIYFSYDVKMKEKGDIPEGYSVSREKKERFSLILESASTNQTSMYLCASSLSGLAYEQYFGPGTRLTVT.

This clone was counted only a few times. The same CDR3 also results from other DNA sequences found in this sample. Here the CDR3 reads CASSLARSTDTQYF. The CDR3 region has the DNA TGTGCCAGCAGCTTAGCCAGGAGCACAGATACGCAGTATTTT. J is TRBJ2-3 and V is TRBV7-9, with D uncertain. This CDR3 comprises 14 residues. V was shortened by 0 bases and J by 0 bases, with 4 bases between the two germline ends. Germline CDR1 is SEHNR and CDR2 is FQNEAQ (reference sequence).

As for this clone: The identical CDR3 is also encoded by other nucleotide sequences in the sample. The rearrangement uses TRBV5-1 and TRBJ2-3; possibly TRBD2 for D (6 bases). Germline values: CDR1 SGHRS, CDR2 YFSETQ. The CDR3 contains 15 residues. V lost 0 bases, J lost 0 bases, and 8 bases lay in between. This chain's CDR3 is CASSLDAGSTDTQYF. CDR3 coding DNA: TGCGCCAGCAGCTTGGATGCGGGAAGCACAGATACGCAGTATTTT.

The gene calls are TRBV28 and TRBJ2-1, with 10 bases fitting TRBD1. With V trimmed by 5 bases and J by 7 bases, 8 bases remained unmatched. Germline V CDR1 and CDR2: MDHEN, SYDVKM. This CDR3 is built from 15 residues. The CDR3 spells CASSPRDRGVNEQFF. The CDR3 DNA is TGTGCCAGCAGTCCACGGGACAGGGGCGTTAATGAGCAGTTCTTC.

DNA for the CDR3: TGTGCCAGCAGCGTAGCTTTGTCGACGGATCCCTCTGGAAACACCATATATTTT. This encodes CASSVALSTDPSGNTIYF. The chain is built from TRBV9 and TRBJ1-3; no clear D. This CDR3 is built from 18 residues. V dropped 0 bases and J dropped 0 bases, with 16 bases sitting between them. Germline CDR1 is SGDLS and CDR2 is YYNGEE.

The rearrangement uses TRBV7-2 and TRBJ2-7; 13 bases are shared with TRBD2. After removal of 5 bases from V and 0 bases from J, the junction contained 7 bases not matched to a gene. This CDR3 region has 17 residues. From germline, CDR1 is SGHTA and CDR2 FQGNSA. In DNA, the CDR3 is TGTGCCAGCAGCCCGGGGACTAGCGGGACAAACTCCTACGAGCAGTACTTC. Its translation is CASSPGTSGTNSYEQYF.

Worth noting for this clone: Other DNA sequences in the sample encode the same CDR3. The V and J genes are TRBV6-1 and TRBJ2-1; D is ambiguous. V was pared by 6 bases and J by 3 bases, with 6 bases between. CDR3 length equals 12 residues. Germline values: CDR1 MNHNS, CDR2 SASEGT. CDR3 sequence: CASRPDYNEQFF. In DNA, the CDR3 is TGTGCCAGCAGGCCAGACTACAATGAGCAGTTCTTC.

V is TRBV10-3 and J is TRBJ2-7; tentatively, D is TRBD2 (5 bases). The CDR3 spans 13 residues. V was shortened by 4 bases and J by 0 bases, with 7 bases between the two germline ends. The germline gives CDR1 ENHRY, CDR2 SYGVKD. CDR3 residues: CAISGESSYEQYF. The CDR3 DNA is TGTGCCATCAGTGGGGAGTCCTCCTACGAGCAGTACTTC.